The 23 T cell receptor beta chains listed next were all sequenced from one sample in a study of blood T cell repertoires in COVID-19. This table comes from immunoSEQ multiplex PCR, and its TCRdb copy is limited to in-frame clones, with some not included. This sample has roughly 260,000 clones, with 88% found just once. Source material: peripheral blood. The receptors here all came from a man aged 60-69 years who had recovered from COVID-19.

As DNA, the CDR3 is TGTGCCAGCTCACCACCGTCCGGGGCCAGGGGTGAAAAACTGTTTTTT. Protein product: CASSPPSGARGEKLFF. This chain links TRBV18 with TRBJ1-4, with D possibly being TRBD1 (6 bases). Germline CDR1 KGHSH, CDR2 LQKENI. V was pared by 0 bases and J by 7 bases, with 15 bases between. The CDR3 totals 16 residues.

The chain couples TRBV6-5 to TRBJ2-5, with 9 bases matching TRBD1. Germline V CDR1 and CDR2: MNHEY, SVGAGI. CDR3 size: 16 residues. The V gene end was trimmed by 2 bases and the J gene end by 4 bases; junction bases not matched to a gene: 8. The CDR3 coding sequence is TGTGCCAGCAGTTACAGCGGGACAGGGATGGGAGAGACCCAGTACTTC. It specifies CASSYSGTGMGETQYF.

This chain links TRBV12-5 with TRBJ2-7; a weak D match, TRBD2 (7 bases). CDR1 is LGHNT and CDR2 is FRNRAP in the germline V gene. The V end was cut by 10 bases, the J end by 2 bases, with 21 bases between. This CDR3 comprises 15 residues. Here the CDR3 reads CANPGGGGIAYEQYF. The CDR3 bases are TGTGCTAACCCGGGGGGAGGGGGGATCGCCTACGAGCAGTACTTC.

There are a few counts of this clone. DNA of the CDR3: TGTGCCAGTAGTATAGATTCGGACCGCCGAAGCGGGAATGGCTACACCTTC. Translated, it gives CASSIDSDRRSGNGYTF. The V call is TRBV19, the J call TRBJ1-2, with D uncertain. Trimming cost V 0 bases and J 6 bases, with 20 bases left between them. The length of the CDR3 is 17 residues. Per germline, CDR1 LNHDA and CDR2 SQIVND (reference sequence). Full variable domain (missing parts from reference TRBV19 and TRBJ1-2): DGGITQSPKYLFRKEGQNVTLSCEQNLNHDAMYWYRQDPGQGLRLIYYSQIVNDFQKGDIAEGYSVSREKKESFPLTVTSAQKNPTAFYLCASSIDSDRRSGNGYTFGSGTRLTVV.

CDR3 nucleotide sequence: TGTGCCAGTAGTATCGGGACATATATCACAGATACGCAGTATTTT. Protein: CASSIGTYITDTQYF. The chain carries TRBV19 and TRBJ2-3; D might be TRBD1 (6 bases). The CDR3 covers 15 residues. The V end lost 3 bases, the J end lost 2 bases, and 12 bases lay between the germline ends. Per the germline V gene, CDR1 is LNHDA and CDR2 is SQIVND (reference sequence).

The chain couples TRBV19 to TRBJ2-1, with D tentatively TRBD1 (6 bases). With 4 bases removed from V and 12 bases from J, the gap between germline ends came to 13 bases. CDR1 LNHDA and CDR2 SQIVND come from the germline V gene (reference sequence). There are 12 residues in the CDR3. The CDR3 region has the DNA TGTGCCAGTAGTAACAGGGATCGAGGGCAGTTCTTC. Translation gives CASSNRDRGQFF. The full variable domain, its missing parts supplied by reference TRBV19 and TRBJ2-1, is DGGITQSPKYLFRKEGQNVTLSCEQNLNHDAMYWYRQDPGQGLRLIYYSQIVNDFQKGDIAEGYSVSREKKESFPLTVTSAQKNPTAFYLCASSNRDRGQFFGPGTRLTVL.

The chain joins TRBV25-1 to TRBJ2-7; no definite D call. CDR1 is MGHDK, CDR2 SYGVNS, per germline. CDR3 length equals 11 residues. Trimming shortened V by 5 bases and J by 6 bases, and 8 bases separated the two germline ends. CDR3 sequence reads: CASSFTGEQYF. The CDR3 DNA reads TGTGCCAGCAGTTTTACGGGCGAGCAGTACTTC.

J is TRBJ1-2 and V is TRBV7-8; 8 nucleotides align to TRBD1. The germline V gene has CDR1 SGHVS and CDR2 FQNEAQ. The CDR3 totals 13 residues. The trim removed 5 bases at V and 6 bases at J, leaving 5 bases unmatched. The CDR3 loop reads CASSRTGINGYTF. The CDR3 DNA sequence: TGTGCCAGCAGCAGGACAGGGATAAATGGCTACACCTTC.

This chain links TRBV9 with TRBJ1-5, with D possibly TRBD1 on 5 matching bases. Trimming stripped 0 bases from V and 7 bases from J, with 11 bases between. The CDR3 loop spans 14 amino acids. Germline CDR1 reads SGDLS; CDR2 reads YYNGEE. In nucleotides, the CDR3 is TGTGCCAGCAGCGTAGCAGGGATAGGACAGCCCCAGCATTTT. Translating gives CASSVAGIGQPQHF.

The genes are TRBV5-3 and TRBJ2-7; 15 nucleotides match TRBD2. TRBV5-3 is an ORF; its function is uncertain. The CDR3 has 17 residues. Unmatched junction bases numbered 8, after V lost 4 bases and J lost 3 bases. CDR3 amino acids: CARSDRTSGGARYEQYF. The CDR3 region has the DNA TGTGCCAGAAGCGACCGGACTAGCGGGGGGGCCCGCTACGAGCAGTACTTC.

The chain couples TRBV24-1 to TRBJ1-2; 7 nucleotides agree with TRBD1. The CDR3 has 15 amino acids. V was clipped by 3 bases and J by 4 bases; unmatched bases: 7. Germline CDR1 KGHDR, CDR2 SFDVKD. This CDR3 is CATSDPQTGIYGYTF. The DNA for the CDR3 is TGTGCCACCAGTGATCCACAGACAGGGATCTATGGCTACACCTTC.

The rearrangement joins TRBV20-1 to TRBJ2-3; possibly TRBD1 for D (5 bases). CDR1 is DFQATT, CDR2 SNEGSKA, per germline (reference sequence). This CDR3 has 13 residues. Between the trimmed V and J ends, which lost 3 bases and 0 bases, there was a span of 7 bases. The chain's CDR3 is CSASRGSTDTQYF. CDR3 DNA sequence: TGCAGTGCTAGTAGGGGAAGCACAGATACGCAGTATTTT.

This clone was counted once. The gene calls are TRBV19 and TRBJ1-4, with D possibly matching TRBD1 (5 bases). CDR1 is LNHDA, CDR2 SQIVND, per germline (reference sequence). The CDR3 is 18 residues long. V dropped 3 bases and J dropped 0 bases, with 17 bases sitting between them. CDR3 region: CASSIFGAGAATNEKLFF. DNA of the CDR3: TGTGCCAGTAGTATCTTTGGGGCAGGCGCGGCAACTAATGAAAAACTGTTTTTT.

This chain links TRBV27 with TRBJ1-1, with TRBD1 identical over 7 bases. CDR1 MNHEY and CDR2 SMNVEV come from the germline V gene (reference sequence). The CDR3 runs to 14 residues. Trimming cost V 6 bases and J 0 bases; bases outside gene matches: 4. The CDR3 nucleotides are TGTGCCAGCAGCAACAGGGGCTTGAACACTGAAGCTTTCTTT. It translates to CASSNRGLNTEAFF.

This clone came up once. The CDR3 here is CASSTRTGFYGYTF. In DNA, the CDR3 is TGTGCCAGCAGTACCCGGACAGGCTTCTATGGCTACACCTTC. The J gene is TRBJ1-2, the V gene TRBV6-5, with 7 bases fitting TRBD1. The germline V gene has CDR1 MNHEY and CDR2 SVGAGI. The CDR3 runs to 14 residues. The J segment lost 4 bases and the V segment lost 5 bases, leaving 7 bases of the junction unmatched.

This clone showed up just once. V usage is TRBV3-1 (or the pseudogene TRBV3-2) and J usage is TRBJ2-5; D gene uncertain. Trimming cost V 0 bases and J 6 bases, with 14 bases left between them. CDR1 and CDR2 from the germline V gene are LGHDT and YNNKEL (reference sequence). The CDR3 is made up of 15 amino acids. The CDR3 region has the DNA TGTGCCAGCAGCCAAGATCGGCAGGTCAGGAAGACCCAGTACTTC. Protein product: CASSQDRQVRKTQYF.

This clone was observed once. The V and J genes are TRBV4-1 and TRBJ1-5; D unclear. Germline CDR1 and CDR2: MGHRA and YSYEKL. The CDR3 is 15 amino acids. V was shortened by 4 bases and J by 3 bases, with 13 bases between the two germline ends. In nucleotides, the CDR3 is TGCGCCAGCAGCCTACAACAGAACCTCAATCAGCCCCAGCATTTT. Translation: CASSLQQNLNQPQHF.

The rearrangement joins TRBV9 to TRBJ2-3; D is unresolved. Germline assignment: CDR1 SGDLS and CDR2 YYNGEE. CDR3 length: 14 residues. Deletions cut 1 base from V and 0 bases from J, with 6 bases between. CDR3 amino acids: CASSVLRSTDTQYF. The CDR3 DNA sequence: TGTGCCAGCAGCGTATTACGGAGCACAGATACGCAGTATTTT.

The CDR3: CASSIDRPEVNFGYTF. CDR3 in DNA: TGTGCCAGTAGTATTGACAGACCCGAGGTGAATTTTGGCTACACCTTC. The rearrangement uses TRBV19 and TRBJ1-2; TRBD1 might be the D (5 bases). The CDR3 contains 16 residues. CDR1 LNHDA and CDR2 SQIVND come from the germline V gene (reference sequence). V gave up 3 bases and J gave up 7 bases, with 21 bases separating them.

This clone appeared once. The DNA of the CDR3 is TGCGCCAGCACAACGGGGGGACCCACAGATACGCAGTATTTT. Amino acids: CASTTGGPTDTQYF. The rearrangement joins TRBV5-1 to TRBJ2-3, with TRBD2 identical over 7 bases. The CDR3 spans 14 residues. Losses at the gene ends were 6 bases for V and 2 bases for J; bases not matched to a gene: 6. Germline lookup yields CDR1 SGHRS and CDR2 YFSETQ.

The chain recombines TRBV9 with TRBJ2-3, with TRBD2 identical over 12 bases. Unmatched junction bases numbered 8, after V lost 0 bases and J lost 0 bases. This CDR3 contains 19 residues. The germline V gene encodes CDR1 SGDLS and CDR2 YYNGEE. The CDR3 DNA is TGTGCCAGCAGCGTAGCTGGACTAGCGGGGATACTTAGCACAGATACGCAGTATTTT. Its translation is CASSVAGLAGILSTDTQYF.

The V call is TRBV11-2, the J call TRBJ2-1; 10 bases line up with TRBD1. There are 17 residues in the CDR3. After removal of 2 bases from V and 7 bases from J, the junction contained 11 bases not matched to a gene. Per germline, CDR1 SGHAT and CDR2 FQNNGV. The CDR3 loop is CASSLPDRGRFVNEQFF. The CDR3 DNA is TGTGCCAGCAGCTTACCTGACAGGGGGCGCTTTGTAAATGAGCAGTTCTTC.

The V call is TRBV30, the J call TRBJ2-2; D possibly corresponds to TRBD1 (5 bases). The CDR3 totals 12 residues. The V gene lost 4 bases and the J gene lost 8 bases, with 11 bases spanning the gap. Germline V gene lookup returns CDR1 GTSNPN and CDR2 SVGIG (reference sequence). The CDR3 DNA reads TGTGCCTGGATTGGGAAGGGGGGGGAGCTGTTTTTT. This sequence encodes CAWIGKGGELFF.